The following is a TCR beta chain sequence with its context. Its recognized antigen is unknown. No base-level quality is on record; no much larger clone is a single base apart. The sample belongs to a study of response to subunit inactivated influenza vaccine (dated by TCRdb to about 2018). About the study as a whole: Deep quantitative profiling of the T cell receptor repertoire was used in the study to follow responses to a trivalent subunit inactivated influenza vaccine. Paper-wide results and their limitations: The authors suggested that each seasonal influenza vaccination may recruit only a limited number of new T cells.

For CDR1 and CDR2, the germline V gene lists SGHTA and FQGNSA. The junction carries 13 bases between V and J, which are trimmed by 4 bases and 6 bases respectively. The CDR3 goes from the cysteine to the phenylalanine over 13 residues. The CDR3 DNA has 39 bases and is translated from base 1. Library preparation employed RT-PCR. TCRdb lists the instrument as Illumina HiSeq 2500. Clones were called with MiXCR by TCRdb after fastp trimmed the public reads at Q25, and only in-frame beta chains were retained. Entries that share a CDR3 protein sequence are merged under the most common genes and DNA. In this sample the table shows around 530,000 distinct CDR3 sequences, 12% of which occur a single time. The ten largest account for around 9.6% of the sample.

This TCR came from a man in his forties or fifties who received an inactivated influenza vaccine. Donor details come from another sample of the same person, matched by shared clones. This specimen was PBMCs from blood, taken on the day of vaccination. Rearrangement joined TRBV7-2 to TRBJ2-7, and possibly TRBD2, on 5 matching bases. The nucleotide sequence reads TGTGCCAGCAGCTCAGGATACAGCGGCGAGCAGTACTTC. Its protein product is CASSSGYSGEQYF.